The following is a TCR beta chain sequence with its context. Its antigen is as yet unknown. This sample stems from a study of T cell responses to AZD1222 COVID-19 vaccine. General observations from the study: Clonal diversity was possibly underestimated, and white British individuals and females predominated among donors.

TCRdb keeps only in-frame clones here, not all; method: immunoSEQ multiplex PCR. The sample holds some 120,000 clones, about 85% seen once. The source is an adult in good health. Here the sequenced sample was peripheral blood, taken on day 0 of AZD1222 vaccination.

CDR3 DNA: TGTGCCAGCAGTTCCGGGACAGTTAACTATGGCTACACCTTC. As protein: CASSSGTVNYGYTF. The chain uses TRBV28 and TRBJ1-2, with 7 bases lining up with TRBD1. Germline-derived CDR1 and CDR2 are MDHEN and SYDVKM. This CDR3 has 14 residues. After removal of 4 bases from V and 1 base from J, the junction contained 3 bases not matched to a gene.